The 5 T cell receptor beta chains in this list originate from one sample, sequenced in a study of beta chain features in type 1 diabetes. The study reverse transcribed the entire isolated RNA, so it sequenced expressed TCRB transcripts. Here immunoSEQ multiplex PCR was the method, and the copy in TCRdb shows in-frame clones only, minus some. Found here are 850,000 to 900,000 clones, 15% to 20% of them singletons; the top ten hold roughly 0.025%. Sequences were obtained from naive CD4+ T cells from blood. These receptors all stem from a woman aged 18-29 years in good health.

CDR3 region: CASSGRPAYNEQFF. The DNA of the CDR3 is TGTGCCAGCAGTGGCCGACCTGCCTACAATGAGCAGTTCTTC. The J gene is TRBJ2-1, the V gene TRBV28; D gene uncertain. The CDR3 length is 14 residues. Germline values: CDR1 MDHEN, CDR2 SYDVKM. V was clipped by 5 bases and J by 2 bases, with 10 bases between them.

The chain couples TRBV2 to TRBJ2-1; maybe TRBD2 (5 bases). Trimming pared 7 bases from V and 0 bases from J, leaving 13 bases between. Germline V gene lookup returns CDR1 SNHLY and CDR2 FYNNEI. The CDR3 runs to 15 residues. CDR3 sequence: CASTDYKNSYNEQFF. CDR3 DNA sequence: TGTGCCAGCACTGACTACAAAAACTCCTACAATGAGCAGTTCTTC.

This chain uses TRBV10-3 with TRBJ2-5; 8 bases agree with TRBD1. Losses at the gene ends were 6 bases for V and 3 bases for J; bases not matched to a gene: 3. Germline assignment: CDR1 ENHRY and CDR2 SYGVKD. The CDR3 is 13 amino acids. The CDR3 reads CAIRDRVEETQYF. The CDR3 nucleotides are TGTGCCATCAGGGACAGGGTTGAAGAGACCCAGTACTTC.

The chain joins TRBV29-1 to TRBJ2-1; D is ambiguous. Germline CDR1 reads SQVTM; CDR2 reads ANQGSEA. This CDR3 has 11 residues. V shed 7 bases and J shed 6 bases, with 10 bases lying between them. The CDR3 reads CSGEVGNEQFF. DNA of the CDR3: TGCAGCGGCGAAGTTGGCAATGAGCAGTTCTTC.

The table lists this clone with a few counts. The gene calls are TRBV10-2 and TRBJ1-2; D is perhaps TRBD1 (5 bases). The V and J ends lost 0 bases and 8 bases respectively, with 13 bases between them. The CDR3 sequence is 14 residues long. Germline CDR1 is WSHSY and CDR2 is SAAADI. CDR3 region: CASSESAGLNGYTF. As DNA, the CDR3 is TGCGCCAGCAGTGAGTCAGCAGGGTTGAACGGCTACACCTTC.